This TCR beta chain was documented in a study of identical twins. The authors used template switching to add a universal primer site and gave cDNA unique molecular identifiers. MiXCR, applied by TCRdb to the 5' RACE reads, yields one record per CDR3 protein. Found here are approximately 700,000 distinct CDR3 sequences, 15% to 20% of them singletons; the top ten hold about 12%. This clonotype was counted between two and nine times. Every sampled donor was Caucasian and healthy. V lost 11 bases to trimming and J lost 5 bases, with 11 bases between them. The germline CDR1 and CDR2 sequences are ENHRY and SYGVKD. CDR3 size: 11 residues. This same sample was also part of a study on T cells expressing NK-cell markers. Turning to that study: The study sequenced eight donors, seven HCMV-seropositive and one seronegative.

The sequence came from a woman aged 18-29 years in good health. The chain couples TRBV10-3 to TRBJ2-3, with D possibly matching TRBD1 (6 bases). The specimen was PBMCs. The CDR3 DNA is TGTGCCCTTAAACAGGGAGATACGCAGTATTTT. Protein: CALKQGDTQYF.